This T cell receptor beta chain was recovered during a study of cytomegalovirus exposure and HLA in healthy donors. Overall study results and limits: With high specificity and sensitivity, the classifier reportedly diagnosed cytomegalovirus status. A cluster of highly shared sequence variants was likely a sequencing artifact. The later analysis indicated that the majority of CMV-associated TCR beta chains appeared HLA-restricted.

Per germline, CDR1 SGHRS and CDR2 YFSETQ. Germline trimming cut 1 base from V and 5 bases from J; bases unmatched to any gene: 3. The CDR3 spans 15 residues. As regards this clone: Its specificity is unknown.

This PCR relied on a set of 60 Vbeta primers and 13 Jbeta primers. Produced via immunoSEQ multiplex PCR; TCRdb's table is partial and in-frame only. The sample gives about 190,000 clones, roughly 75% of which show up once; under 5% is in the top ten. The clonotype originates from a man between 25 and 39 years old in good health and CMV-seropositive. The V gene is TRBV5-1, the J gene TRBJ2-3; 11 nucleotides align to TRBD2. Sequencing was performed on PBMCs. In DNA form, the CDR3 reads TGCGCCAGCAGCTTGAGGCTAGCGGGGGGAGATACGCAGTATTTT. Translation gives CASSLRLAGGDTQYF.